The 30 T cell receptor beta chains listed next were all sequenced from one sample in a study of cytomegalovirus exposure and HLA in healthy donors. PCR used 60 Vbeta primers and 13 Jbeta primers. Data came from immunoSEQ multiplex PCR; TCRdb stores just in-frame clones and leaves some out. The sample includes about 140,000 clones, 65% to 80% of them seen just once. Sequenced input: PBMCs. The receptors shown here come from a woman aged 25-40 years in good health and CMV-seronegative.

By share, this clone ranks as medium-sized. This chain joins TRBV14 and TRBJ1-1, with 12 positions matching TRBD1. CDR1 is SGHDN and CDR2 is FVKESK in the germline V gene. The V segment lost 3 bases and the J segment 1 base; nucleotides outside the gene matches: 6. This CDR3 comprises 17 residues. The CDR3 sequence: CASSQTGDRGPNTEAFF. The CDR3 coding sequence is TGTGCCAGCAGCCAGACCGGGGACAGGGGGCCGAACACTGAAGCTTTCTTT.

This rearrangement joins TRBV28 to TRBJ2-6, with D possibly matching TRBD1 (7 bases). The CDR3 has 17 amino acids. Trimming removed 6 bases from V and 2 bases from J, with 17 bases in between. CDR1 and CDR2 from the germline V gene are MDHEN and SYDVKM. CDR3 amino acids: CASRRDSRGTGANVLTF. In DNA form, the CDR3 reads TGTGCCAGCAGGCGGGACAGCCGGGGTACTGGGGCCAACGTCCTGACTTTC. Full variable domain (rest looked up from reference TRBV28 and TRBJ2-6): DVKVTQSSRYLVKRTGEKVFLECVQDMDHENMFWYRQDPGLGLRLIYFSYDVKMKEKGDIPEGYSVSREKKERFSLILESASTNQTSMYLCASRRDSRGTGANVLTFGAGSRLTVL.

The genes are TRBV19 and TRBJ1-3, with D possibly being TRBD1 (5 bases). V lost 5 bases and J lost 0, with 8 bases in between. From germline, CDR1 is LNHDA and CDR2 SQIVND (reference sequence). The CDR3 length is 14 residues. The CDR3 sequence: CASSGALSGNTIYF. The CDR3 bases are TGTGCCAGTAGTGGGGCCCTCTCTGGAAACACCATATATTTT.

The chain joins TRBV6-5 to TRBJ1-4, with D perhaps TRBD1 (5 bases). CDR1 and CDR2 from the germline V gene are MNHEY and SVGAGI. This CDR3 region has 16 residues. The V end was cut by 0 bases, the J end by 10 bases, with 18 bases between. The chain's CDR3 is CASSYSYRGSLAKLFF. The CDR3 bases are TGTGCCAGCAGTTACTCCTACCGGGGGTCCTTGGCAAAACTGTTTTTT.

The chain joins TRBV5-1 to TRBJ2-1, with a weak D call TRBD2 (6 bases). Germline lookup yields CDR1 SGHRS and CDR2 YFSETQ. This CDR3 contains 15 residues. V shed 1 base and J shed 4 bases, with 12 bases lying between them. The CDR3 sequence: CASSLTTSAYNEQFF. The CDR3 bases are TGCGCCAGCAGCTTGACGACTAGTGCTTACAATGAGCAGTTCTTC.

The rearrangement uses TRBV28 and TRBJ2-5; D not resolved. CDR1 is MDHEN and CDR2 is SYDVKM in the germline V gene. This CDR3 is 14 amino acids long. V shed 2 bases and J shed 2 bases, with 9 bases lying between them. CDR3 residues: CASSLQTEQETQYF. The CDR3, as DNA: TGTGCCAGCAGTTTACAAACAGAGCAAGAGACCCAGTACTTC. The complete variable domain, with remaining parts taken from reference TRBV28 and TRBJ2-5, reads DVKVTQSSRYLVKRTGEKVFLECVQDMDHENMFWYRQDPGLGLRLIYFSYDVKMKEKGDIPEGYSVSREKKERFSLILESASTNQTSMYLCASSLQTEQETQYFGPGTRLLVL.

The chain links TRBV10-2 to TRBJ2-7; 9 nucleotides align to TRBD1. The V and J ends lost 3 bases and 6 bases, in that order; junction bases with no gene match: 9. The CDR3 spans 15 residues. Germline V gene lookup returns CDR1 WSHSY and CDR2 SAAADI. The CDR3: CASSDRTGQGIEQYF. CDR3 nucleotide sequence: TGCGCCAGCAGTGATCGGACCGGACAGGGGATCGAGCAGTACTTC.

This clone was seen a few times. The chain recombines TRBV27 with TRBJ2-7, with D tentatively TRBD1 (5 bases). The CDR3 is made up of 18 amino acids. V was shortened by 2 bases and J by 2 bases, with 22 bases between the two germline ends. Per germline, CDR1 MNHEY and CDR2 SMNVEV (reference sequence). In DNA form, the CDR3 reads TGTGCCAGCAGTTTAAGGAGAGGTCTAGGGGCTTTACCCTACGAGCAGTACTTC. Its protein product is CASSLRRGLGALPYEQYF.

A word on this clone: Relative to the germline gene, one junction end is altered; a read error may explain this. V gene TRBV6-5 combines with J gene TRBJ2-1; D uncertain. Germline CDR1 and CDR2: MNHEY and SVGAGI. There are 14 residues in the CDR3. The CDR3 spells CASRYSPAYNEQFF. The DNA for the CDR3 is TGTGCCAGCAGGTACTCCCCCGCCTACAATGAGCAGTTCTTC.

In DNA, the CDR3 is TGTGCCAGCAGCTTGGCCGGAGGTGTGAACACCGGGGAGCTGTTTTTT. Its translation: CASSLAGGVNTGELFF. V usage is TRBV5-4 and J usage is TRBJ2-2, with D possibly being TRBD2 (5 bases). The V end lost 0 bases, the J end lost 1 base, and 10 bases lay between the germline ends. This CDR3 spans 16 amino acids. The germline V gene encodes CDR1 SGHNT and CDR2 YYREEE (reference sequence).

The gene calls are TRBV9 and TRBJ2-2; D remains unclear. Germline-derived CDR1 and CDR2 are SGDLS and YYNGEE. The CDR3 has 15 amino acids. Trimming removed 0 bases at V and 4 bases at J, with 10 bases between. CDR3 residues: CASSVDTASTGELFF. The CDR3 DNA reads TGTGCCAGCAGCGTAGATACAGCTTCCACCGGGGAGCTGTTTTTT.

This chain connects TRBV19 to TRBJ2-1; 11 bases agree with TRBD2. CDR1 and CDR2 (germline): LNHDA, SQIVND (reference sequence). The CDR3 spans 20 residues. The V segment lost 1 base and the J segment 0 bases; nucleotides outside the gene matches: 11. The CDR3 sequence: CASSIVRRTSGHLSYNEQFF. For the CDR3, the DNA is TGTGCCAGTAGTATAGTGCGTCGGACTAGCGGGCACCTCTCCTACAATGAGCAGTTCTTC.

This clone was seen a few times. The rearrangement joins TRBV25-1 to TRBJ2-3; 7 nucleotides agree with TRBD2. The CDR3 consists of 14 residues. Looked up from germline, CDR1 is MGHDK and CDR2 is SYGVNS. The V gene end was trimmed by 5 bases and the J gene end by 1 base; junction bases not matched to a gene: 3. Written as DNA, the CDR3 is TGTGCCAGCAGTACTAGCGCGGGCACAGATACGCAGTATTTT. This sequence encodes CASSTSAGTDTQYF.

The V and J genes are TRBV10-2 and TRBJ2-1; 13 bases match TRBD2. Germline CDR1 WSHSY, CDR2 SAAADI. The CDR3 length is 15 residues. The junction had 2 bases not matched to a gene; V was cut back by 8 bases and J by 1 base. The CDR3, as DNA: TGCGCCAGCGCGGGACTAGCGGGATCCTACAATGAGCAGTTCTTC. As protein: CASAGLAGSYNEQFF.

CDR3 sequence reads: CASSGLQGPTGGYTF. The CDR3 bases are TGTGCCAGCAGCGGATTACAGGGCCCGACGGGTGGCTACACCTTC. The V and J genes are TRBV9 and TRBJ1-2, with D possibly being TRBD1 (6 bases). Trimming pared 3 bases from V and 7 bases from J, leaving 19 bases between. The CDR3 is 15 residues long. Germline V gene lookup returns CDR1 SGDLS and CDR2 YYNGEE.

The chain is built from TRBV28 and TRBJ1-2; D gene ambiguous. The germline gives CDR1 MDHEN, CDR2 SYDVKM. Trimming took 5 bases from V and 4 from J, leaving 8 bases between them. The CDR3 has 12 residues. Here the CDR3 reads CASSTTIYGYTF. CDR3 nucleotides: TGTGCCAGCAGTACCACTATCTATGGCTACACCTTC.

The gene calls are TRBV6-1 and TRBJ1-5; no clear D gene. V was pared by 3 bases and J by 1 base, with 10 bases between. The CDR3 runs to 15 residues. Germline V lookup: CDR1 MNHNS, CDR2 SASEGT. The CDR3 DNA follows: TGTGCCAGCAGTGAGCCGGGGTTAAGCAATCAGCCCCAGCATTTT. This translates into CASSEPGLSNQPQHF.

V and J are TRBV11-2 and TRBJ1-2; the D gene is possibly TRBD1 (5 bases). V lost 1 base to trimming and J lost 7 bases, with 13 bases between them. Per germline, CDR1 SGHAT and CDR2 FQNNGV. The CDR3 is 14 amino acids. DNA for the CDR3: TGTGCCAGCAGCTTAGGGACAAGCAGTCGTGGCTACACCTTC. Translating gives CASSLGTSSRGYTF.

The chain recombines TRBV19 with TRBJ2-3; 7 bases are a match to TRBD1. The CDR3 is 12 residues long. The V gene's germline CDR1 is LNHDA and CDR2 SQIVND (reference sequence). V shed 8 bases and J 5 bases; nucleotides not matched to a gene: 4. The CDR3, as DNA: TGTGCCAGTGGGACAGAGCTAGATACGCAGTATTTT. It is translated as CASGTELDTQYF.

Only a few counts were recorded for this clone. The chain uses TRBV5-8 and TRBJ2-7; 9 nucleotides align to TRBD1. The CDR3 runs to 15 residues. With V trimmed by 3 bases and J by 6 bases, 10 bases remained unmatched. From germline, CDR1 is SGHTS and CDR2 YDEGEE. The CDR3 region is CASSSPGQGFREQYF. The CDR3 DNA sequence: TGTGCCAGCAGCTCGCCGGGACAGGGATTCCGCGAGCAGTACTTC.

The CDR3 sequence: CASSPRASGRYEQYF. The DNA of the CDR3 is TGTGCCAGCTCACCTCGCGCTAGCGGGAGATACGAGCAGTACTTC. The rearrangement links TRBV18 to TRBJ2-7; 10 bases map to TRBD2. Germline V gene data show CDR1 as KGHSH and CDR2 as LQKENI. V was pared by 3 bases and J by 4 bases, with 6 bases of the junction left unmatched. The CDR3 runs 15 residues.

The chain links TRBV18 to TRBJ2-1; 14 nucleotides agree with TRBD2. The CDR3 loop spans 15 amino acids. Per germline, CDR1 KGHSH and CDR2 LQKENI. The trim removed 3 bases at V and 9 bases at J, leaving 4 bases unmatched. CDR3 sequence (DNA): TGTGCCAGCTCACCGGGACTAGCGGGAGTAGCTGAGCAGTTCTTC. This encodes CASSPGLAGVAEQFF.

The chain has TRBV18 and TRBJ1-4; D gene uncertain. The CDR3 consists of 15 residues. The germline V and J ends were trimmed by 2 bases and 5 bases, with 12 bases remaining between them. Germline V gene lookup returns CDR1 KGHSH and CDR2 LQKENI. The chain's CDR3 is CASSPVLAGNEKLFF. The CDR3 DNA reads as TGTGCCAGCTCACCAGTTCTGGCCGGGAATGAAAAACTGTTTTTT.

This clone was counted a few times. The chain uses TRBV2 and TRBJ1-4, with D perhaps matching TRBD1 (6 bases). V lost 5 bases, J lost 3 bases, and 13 bases lay in between. CDR3 length equals 15 residues. The germline V gene encodes CDR1 SNHLY and CDR2 FYNNEI. The DNA of the CDR3 is TGTGCCAGCAGTACTGGACAGACTTCTAATGAAAAACTGTTTTTT. Protein product: CASSTGQTSNEKLFF.

V gene TRBV28 combines with J gene TRBJ2-1; 8 bases match TRBD2. The V gene end was trimmed by 6 bases and the J gene end by 4 bases; junction bases not matched to a gene: 8. Per germline, CDR1 MDHEN and CDR2 SYDVKM. The CDR3 runs 15 residues. CDR3 loop: CASRPIAGPYNEQFF. CDR3 DNA: TGTGCCAGCAGGCCGATAGCGGGGCCTTACAATGAGCAGTTCTTC.

This chain joins TRBV10-3 and TRBJ2-3, with 9 bases lining up with TRBD1. Looked up from germline, CDR1 is ENHRY and CDR2 is SYGVKD. V lost 6 bases, J lost 12 bases, and 28 bases stayed unmatched. There are 19 residues in the CDR3. The DNA of the CDR3 is TGTGCCATCAGGGCGCCTCTCGGGGGACAGGGTTACCGGGACGAGTCACAGTATTTT. Translation: CAIRAPLGGQGYRDESQYF.

The V call is TRBV6-5, the J call TRBJ1-1; the D is unclear. V lost 0 bases to trimming and J lost 5 bases, with 13 bases between them. Germline V lookup: CDR1 MNHEY, CDR2 SVGAGI. CDR3 length equals 15 residues. The CDR3 here is CASSYSIPGVTEAFF. The CDR3 region has the DNA TGTGCCAGCAGTTACTCGATTCCGGGAGTGACTGAAGCTTTCTTT.

This chain connects TRBV6-5 to TRBJ2-7; D might be TRBD2 (6 bases). Trimming removed 5 bases at V and 4 bases at J, with 15 bases between. Germline loops: CDR1 MNHEY, CDR2 SVGAGI. CDR3 size: 14 residues. The CDR3 sequence: CASSTRSRGYEQYV. Here the CDR3 DNA reads TGTGCCAGCAGTACCCGGAGCCGGGGGTACGAGCAGTACGTC.

The CDR3 reads CASNRSNYEQYV. DNA of the CDR3: TGTGCCAGCAACAGAAGCAATTACGAGCAGTACGTC. The chain recombines TRBV27 with TRBJ2-7; D call uncertain. This CDR3 comprises 12 residues. Trimming pared 7 bases from V and 4 bases from J, leaving 11 bases between. CDR1 is MNHEY and CDR2 is SMNVEV in the germline V gene (reference sequence).

The V gene is TRBV7-2, the J gene TRBJ1-6; D is unresolved. From germline, CDR1 is SGHTA and CDR2 FQGNSA. The CDR3 extends over 16 amino acids. V was clipped by 5 bases and J by 6 bases, with 17 bases between them. CDR3 amino acids: CASSPTVSRFNSPLHF. CDR3 in DNA: TGTGCCAGCAGCCCAACAGTTTCCAGATTTAATTCACCCCTCCACTTT.